This T cell receptor (beta chain) was recorded in a study of identical twins. This clonotype was seen only a few times. The antigen is unknown. A universal primer site was added by template switching, and unique molecular identifiers were carried by the cDNA. Using its own MiXCR run on the 5' RACE reads, TCRdb lists one record per CDR3 protein. Of fewer than 800,000 distinct CDR3 sequences in the sample, under 8.5% were seen once. Study-wide findings and caveats: Insertion counts were lower in abundant cord blood beta clonotypes, a trend that memory repertoires did not show. The study drew conclusions from cross-sectional statistical analysis, not from following the same donors.

CDR3 length: 14 amino acids. V shed 2 bases and J shed 3 bases, with 9 bases lying between them. Per the germline V gene, CDR1 is SGHRS and CDR2 is YFSETQ. These records were also assigned to another study, of yellow fever vaccine responses in identical twins. Per that paper: Among the twins, the vaccine T cell response reportedly seemed partly convergent and partly personalized.

Input material: PBMCs. The rearrangement links TRBV5-1 to TRBJ2-1, with D hard to call. The sequence derives from a woman aged 18-29 years in good health. CDR3 DNA sequence: TGCGCCAGCAGCTTAGGTGAGCTCTACAATGAGCAGTTCTTC. Encoded protein: CASSLGELYNEQFF.